The present T cell receptor (beta chain) was sequenced within a study of T-cell memory formation after mild COVID-19. Study outcomes and limitations: For contracting clones, CD4+ ones sat mainly in CM and EM, CD8+ in EMRA. Nothing confirmed that second-wave clones peaking on day 37 were specific for SARS-CoV-2. The study found balanced CD4/CD8 in clones contracting day 15 to 85 and a CD4+ lean in later expanders.

Regarding this clonotype: Its cognate antigen is unknown.

J was trimmed by 11 bases and V by 2 bases; bases with no gene match: 8. The CDR3 runs to 13 residues. The germline V gene encodes CDR1 GTSNPN and CDR2 SVGIG (reference sequence). MiXCR, run by TCRdb on the 5' RACE reads, gives a single entry per CDR3 protein. The repertoire holds roughly 600,000 distinct CDR3 sequences, with roughly 18% as singletons. The chain is built from TRBV30 and TRBJ1-3; 8 positions match TRBD1. Sequencing used PBMCs or a T cell subset sorted from them (not recorded which). The TCR originated in an adult woman who had mild COVID-19 (a few samples of this study predate the infection). Cell type and time point are not known. The CDR3 nucleotides are TGTGCCTGGAGTCTAGGACAGGGAAGGTCCATATATTTT. It is translated as CAWSLGQGRSIYF.